Detailed here is one TCR beta chain. Sequenced by immunoSEQ multiplex PCR; TCRdb stores in-frame clones only, minus some. The sample records about 34,000 clones, about 86% being singletons. These data belong to a study of control samples from healthy donors and cancer patients. The V gene lost 3 bases and the J gene lost 1 base, with 7 bases spanning the gap. Germline V gene sequence: CDR1 SGHRS, CDR2 YFSETQ. This CDR3 contains 13 residues. This receptor was taken from a woman in her forties with lung cancer. This rearrangement joins TRBV5-1 to TRBJ1-2; tentatively, D is TRBD1 (6 bases). Sequencing was done on a sample of PBMCs. The CDR3 reads CASSSDSNYGYTF. Written as DNA, the CDR3 is TGCGCCAGCAGCTCGGACAGTAACTATGGCTACACCTTC. Full variable domain (missing parts from reference TRBV5-1 and TRBJ1-2): KAGVTQTPRYLIKTRGQQVTLSCSPISGHRSVSWYQQTPGQGLQFLFEYFSETQRNKGNFPGRFSGRQFSNSRSEMNVSTLELGDSALYLCASSSDSNYGYTFGSGTRLTVV.